This entry lists 30 T cell receptor beta chains sequenced from one sample in a study of control samples from healthy donors and cancer patients. The assay was immunoSEQ multiplex PCR, and TCRdb's table has in-frame clones only and misses some. The table lists fewer than 60,000 clones, more than 75% of them singletons, with roughly 12% in the top ten. The sequenced material came from PBMCs. The receptors derive from an older woman with lung cancer.

The gene calls are TRBV7-3 and TRBJ2-7, with D uncertain. V was cut by 5 bases and J by 1 base, with 9 bases left in between. This CDR3 region has 13 residues. CDR1 is SGHTA, CDR2 FQGTGA, per germline. CDR3 amino acids: CASSPRGSYEQYF. The CDR3 nucleotides are TGTGCCAGCAGCCCCCGTGGATCCTACGAGCAGTACTTC.

The chain carries TRBV3-1 (or the pseudogene TRBV3-2) and TRBJ2-7; TRBD2 matches 10 bases. The CDR3 covers 15 residues. Trimming removed 1 base from V and 9 bases from J; junction bases left unmatched: 9. Per the germline V gene, CDR1 is LGHDT and CDR2 is YNNKEL (reference sequence). CDR3 in DNA: TGTGCCAGCAGCCAAGGTACTAGCGGGACCTTGGGGCAGTACTTC. Residues: CASSQGTSGTLGQYF.

V and J are TRBV30 and TRBJ1-5; D is perhaps TRBD1 (6 bases). Trimming pared 0 bases from V and 4 bases from J, leaving 13 bases between. The germline gives CDR1 GTSNPN, CDR2 SVGIG (reference sequence). The CDR3 spans 15 residues. CDR3 DNA sequence: TGTGCCTGGAGTGTATCTACAGGGCGTAATCAGCCCCAGCATTTT. Translation: CAWSVSTGRNQPQHF. The whole variable domain, remainder taken from reference TRBV30 and TRBJ1-5, is SQTIHQWPATLVQPVGSPLSLECTVEGTSNPNLYWYRQAAGRGLQLLFYSVGIGQISSEVPQNLSASRPQDRQFILSSKKLLLSDSGFYLCAWSVSTGRNQPQHFGDGTRLSIL.

The V and J genes are TRBV29-1 and TRBJ1-2; D is ambiguous. Germline V gene sequence: CDR1 SQVTM, CDR2 ANQGSEA. The CDR3 covers 12 residues. Trimming stripped 4 bases from V and 2 bases from J, with 8 bases between. Here the CDR3 DNA reads TGCAGCGTTGGGACGGAGAACTATGGCTACACCTTC. Translating it yields CSVGTENYGYTF.

The CDR3 DNA reads as TGTGCCAGCAGCCCACCGGGCTCCAAAAACATTCAGTACTTC. This codes for CASSPPGSKNIQYF. V is TRBV3-1 (or the pseudogene TRBV3-2) and J is TRBJ2-4; D ambiguous. The CDR3 runs to 14 residues. CDR1 is LGHDT and CDR2 is YNNKEL in the germline V gene (reference sequence). Trimming took 4 bases from V and 2 from J, leaving 9 bases between them.

The V and J genes are TRBV24-1 and TRBJ2-6; D is unclear. V was trimmed by 0 bases and J by 2 bases, leaving 4 bases between them. Germline lookup yields CDR1 KGHDR and CDR2 SFDVKD. This CDR3 has 15 residues. The CDR3 protein is CATSDLLPGANVLTF. In DNA, the CDR3 is TGTGCCACCAGTGATTTGTTGCCTGGGGCCAACGTCCTGACTTTC.

A few counts support this clone. The CDR3 DNA reads as TGTGCCAGCAGCGGACAGACCGGGGAGCTGTTTTTT. It translates to CASSGQTGELFF. The gene calls are TRBV27 and TRBJ2-2; D may be TRBD1 (6 bases). CDR3 length: 12 residues. Germline-derived CDR1 and CDR2 are MNHEY and SMNVEV (reference sequence). V lost 6 bases, J lost 5 bases, and 7 bases lay in between.

This sequence joins TRBV4-1 and TRBJ2-7; unclear D gene. V gave up 0 bases and J gave up 0 bases, with 6 bases separating them. Germline V gives CDR1 MGHRA, CDR2 YSYEKL. The CDR3 consists of 14 residues. The CDR3 reads CASSQDGNSYEQYF. The DNA for the CDR3 is TGCGCCAGCAGCCAAGACGGCAACTCCTACGAGCAGTACTTC.

The chain has TRBV9 and TRBJ1-6, with a possible D match to TRBD1 (6 bases). Trimming removed 4 bases from V and 10 bases from J, with 21 bases in between. Per germline, CDR1 SGDLS and CDR2 YYNGEE. The CDR3 covers 16 residues. In DNA form, the CDR3 reads TGTGCCAGCAGCCGAACACAGGGCGCTCTGGGGTCACCCCTCCACTTT. Amino acids: CASSRTQGALGSPLHF.

J is TRBJ1-1 and V is TRBV18; D call uncertain. The germline V gene has CDR1 KGHSH and CDR2 LQKENI. With 3 bases removed from V and 1 base from J, the gap between germline ends came to 15 bases. The CDR3 contains 16 residues. The CDR3 DNA is TGTGCCAGCTCACCCACGGGCCCGGGAACGAACACTGAAGCTTTCTTT. Translation gives CASSPTGPGTNTEAFF. The whole variable domain, filled in from reference TRBV18 and TRBJ1-1, reads NAGVMQNPRHLVRRRGQEARLRCSPMKGHSHVYWYRQLPEEGLKFMVYLQKENIIDESGMPKERFSAEFPKEGPSILRIQQVVRGDSAAYFCASSPTGPGTNTEAFFGQGTRLTVV.

The V and J genes are TRBV3-1 (or the pseudogene TRBV3-2) and TRBJ2-6; D not resolved. V lost 0 bases and J lost 0, with 3 bases in between. This CDR3 has 15 residues. CDR1 and CDR2 from the germline V gene are LGHDT and YNNKEL (reference sequence). The CDR3 loop is CASSQDASGANVLTF. The DNA of the CDR3 is TGTGCCAGCAGCCAAGATGCCTCTGGGGCCAACGTCCTGACTTTC.

The V call is TRBV6-2 or TRBV6-3, the J call TRBJ2-7, with 8 bases that match TRBD2. V was pared by 2 bases and J by 2 bases, with 5 bases of the junction left unmatched. Germline V gene data show CDR1 as MNHEY and CDR2 as SVGEGT. The CDR3 runs 15 residues. DNA for the CDR3: TGTGCCAGCAGTTACGACGGCGGGAGGACCTACGAGCAGTACTTC. Encoded protein: CASSYDGGRTYEQYF.

The chain has TRBV19 and TRBJ1-2, with D perhaps TRBD1 (5 bases). Germline assignment: CDR1 LNHDA and CDR2 SQIVND (reference sequence). This CDR3 spans 13 amino acids. Trimming removed 5 bases at V and 6 bases at J, with 13 bases between. CDR3 region: CASSPDGGDGYTF. The CDR3 DNA follows: TGTGCCAGTAGTCCTGACGGGGGTGATGGCTACACCTTC.

J is TRBJ1-1 and V is TRBV19, with 8 nucleotides matching TRBD1. Trimming at V came to 3 bases and at J to 11 bases, leaving 8 bases not matched to a gene. There are 13 residues in the CDR3. Per germline, CDR1 LNHDA and CDR2 SQIVND (reference sequence). The CDR3 DNA follows: TGTGCCAGTAGTATTATGAGAGGGGACAGGGCTTTCTTT. Protein: CASSIMRGDRAFF.

The V and J genes are TRBV3-1 (or the pseudogene TRBV3-2) and TRBJ2-1, with TRBD1 identical over 8 bases. V was clipped by 2 bases and J by 8 bases; unmatched bases: 5. The CDR3 consists of 14 residues. The germline V gene encodes CDR1 LGHDT and CDR2 YNNKEL (reference sequence). The CDR3 DNA is TGTGCCAGCAGCCAATTAGGACAGGGCGATGAGCAGTTCTTC. Translated, it gives CASSQLGQGDEQFF.

The chain couples TRBV6-5 to TRBJ2-5, with D perhaps TRBD1 (6 bases). V lost 6 bases and J 5 bases, leaving 13 bases between the germline ends. Germline V gene sequence: CDR1 MNHEY, CDR2 SVGAGI. This CDR3 has 13 residues. DNA of the CDR3: TGTGCCAGCAGATTGACAGGTGGGGAGACCCAGTACTTC. Translating gives CASRLTGGETQYF.

The V gene is TRBV27, the J gene TRBJ1-2; D is possibly TRBD1 (6 bases). The germline V and J ends were trimmed by 3 bases and 3 bases, with 17 bases remaining between them. Germline V lookup: CDR1 MNHEY, CDR2 SMNVEV (reference sequence). The CDR3 has 16 amino acids. In nucleotides, the CDR3 is TGTGCCAGCAGTTTGGTGGCCCTGGGGGCAGACTATGGCTACACCTTC. As protein: CASSLVALGADYGYTF.

This chain uses TRBV20-1 with TRBJ2-5; D may be TRBD1 (6 bases). From germline, CDR1 is DFQATT and CDR2 SNEGSKA (reference sequence). Between the trimmed V and J ends, which lost 8 bases and 2 bases, there was a span of 9 bases. The CDR3 totals 11 residues. As DNA, the CDR3 is TGCAGTCCACAGGGACAAGAGACCCAGTACTTC. It specifies CSPQGQETQYF.

The gene calls are TRBV11-1 and TRBJ2-1, with 8 bases fitting TRBD1. The germline V gene has CDR1 SGHAT and CDR2 FQDESV (reference sequence). This CDR3 contains 15 residues. Losses at the gene ends were 3 bases for V and 8 bases for J; bases not matched to a gene: 9. The CDR3 is CASSLKGTGFDEQFF. CDR3 DNA: TGTGCCAGCAGCTTGAAAGGGACAGGTTTTGATGAGCAGTTCTTC.

V is TRBV19 and J is TRBJ2-7; D possibly corresponds to TRBD1 (5 bases). This CDR3 is 16 amino acids long. From germline, CDR1 is LNHDA and CDR2 SQIVND (reference sequence). Trimming pared 4 bases from V and 5 bases from J, leaving 21 bases between. The CDR3 loop is CASSNNQGMMLDEQYF. CDR3 sequence (DNA): TGTGCCAGTAGTAATAATCAGGGTATGATGTTGGACGAGCAGTACTTC.

The chain combines TRBV5-1 with TRBJ2-5; 7 nucleotides agree with TRBD1. CDR1 SGHRS and CDR2 YFSETQ come from the germline V gene. V lost 0 bases and J lost 3; bases outside the gene matches: 2. This CDR3 contains 14 residues. The CDR3: CASSLAGTEETQYF. For the CDR3, the DNA is TGCGCCAGCAGCTTGGCAGGGACAGAAGAGACCCAGTACTTC.

This chain joins TRBV7-9 and TRBJ1-2; 12 nucleotides line up with TRBD1. The germline gives CDR1 SEHNR, CDR2 FQNEAQ (reference sequence). CDR3 length: 14 residues. V gave up 4 bases and J gave up 6 bases; unmatched junction bases: 3. In DNA form, the CDR3 reads TGTGCCAGCAGCTCGGGACAGGGGGCACATGGCTACACCTTC. Amino acids: CASSSGQGAHGYTF.

The V and J genes are TRBV5-4 and TRBJ2-7; TRBD2 matches 9 bases. CDR1 is SGHNT and CDR2 is YYREEE in the germline V gene (reference sequence). This CDR3 has 14 amino acids. The chain's CDR3 is CAIKERGASYEQYF. The CDR3 region has the DNA TGTGCAATCAAGGAGCGGGGGGCCTCCTACGAGCAGTACTTC.

The chain carries TRBV27 and TRBJ1-6, with D possibly TRBD1 on 5 matching bases. The germline V gene has CDR1 MNHEY and CDR2 SMNVEV (reference sequence). V was cut by 0 bases and J by 0 bases, with 12 bases left in between. This CDR3 has 18 amino acids. The CDR3 bases are TGTGCCAGCAGTTTATCGAGTCGTGGGGGCTCCTATAATTCACCCCTCCACTTT. It encodes CASSLSSRGGSYNSPLHF.

The rearrangement links TRBV3-1 (or the pseudogene TRBV3-2) to TRBJ1-1, with unresolved D. Germline CDR1 is LGHDT and CDR2 is YNNKEL (reference sequence). This CDR3 contains 13 residues. Trimming took 1 base from V and 1 from J, leaving 4 bases between them. The CDR3 DNA reads as TGTGCCAGCAGCCAAGGTAAGAACACTGAAGCTTTCTTT. This sequence encodes CASSQGKNTEAFF.

V and J are TRBV28 and TRBJ2-1, with D hard to call. V dropped 5 bases and J dropped 2 bases, with 16 bases sitting between them. Germline loops: CDR1 MDHEN, CDR2 SYDVKM. The CDR3 contains 16 residues. The CDR3 is CASSGVGAVAYNEQFF. In DNA, the CDR3 is TGTGCCAGCAGTGGGGTGGGTGCCGTAGCCTACAATGAGCAGTTCTTC.

V and J are TRBV5-5 and TRBJ1-1; D call uncertain. CDR3 length equals 13 residues. The V end lost 2 bases, the J end lost 2 bases, and 7 bases lay between the germline ends. Germline CDR1 reads SGHKS; CDR2 reads YYEKEE (reference sequence). The CDR3 nucleotides read TGTGCCAGCAGCTTTCGCGGAAACACTGAAGCTTTCTTT. This sequence encodes CASSFRGNTEAFF.

In the case of this clone: An end of the junction differs from the germline gene, which may be a read error. The chain links TRBV6-6 to TRBJ2-2; 8 bases map to TRBD1. This CDR3 is 14 amino acids long. The germline V gene encodes CDR1 MNHNY and CDR2 SVGAGI (reference sequence). The CDR3, as DNA: TGTGTCAGCAGTAACAGGGGGTGGACCGGGGAGCTGTTTTTT. Protein: CVSSNRGWTGELFF.

The chain has TRBV20-1 and TRBJ2-7; D possibly corresponds to TRBD1 (6 bases). V dropped 6 bases and J dropped 7 bases, with 13 bases sitting between them. There are 11 residues in the CDR3. Germline V gene sequence: CDR1 DFQATT, CDR2 SNEGSKA (reference sequence). This CDR3 reads CSAGKQGEQYF. DNA of the CDR3: TGCAGTGCCGGAAAACAGGGAGAGCAGTACTTC.

V usage is TRBV16 and J usage is TRBJ1-2, with 10 bases identical to TRBD1. This CDR3 is built from 14 residues. Germline CDR1 and CDR2: KGHSY and FQNENV. The trim removed 4 bases at V and 8 bases at J, leaving 7 bases unmatched. The CDR3 bases are TGTGCCAGCAGCCGGGACAGGGGCGTCGGAGGCTACACCTTC. It codes for CASSRDRGVGGYTF. Combining the CDR3 with reference TRBV16 and TRBJ1-2 gives the whole variable domain GEEVAQTPKHLVRGEGQKAKLYCAPIKGHSYVFWYQQVLKNEFKFLISFQNENVFDETGMPKERFSAKCLPNSPCSLEIQATKLEDSAVYFCASSRDRGVGGYTFGSGTRLTVV.